This TCR beta chain was captured in a study of CD8 T cells in ankylosing spondylitis. In germline, CDR1 is SQVTM, CDR2 ANQGSEA. Trimming removed 6 bases at V and 9 bases at J, with 12 bases between. The CDR3 contains 11 residues. Study-level findings and limits: As for the disease-linked clones, they showed a CD8+ phenotype and occurred at relatively low frequencies in peripheral blood.

This clonotype has ten or more counts. Its antigen remains unidentified. MiXCR was run by TCRdb on the 5' RACE reads, yielding one entry per CDR3 protein. The sample yields some 140,000 distinct CDR3 sequences, 7.3% seen once. Source material: blood, either unsorted or a sorted T cell fraction (not recorded which). This sequence joins TRBV29-1 and TRBJ2-1, with D unresolved. The receptor's source is a female donor with ankylosing spondylitis or in good health (not recorded which). As DNA, the CDR3 is TGCAGCGTCACCTCGAGTGGTGAGCAGTTCTTC. It is translated as CSVTSSGEQFF.